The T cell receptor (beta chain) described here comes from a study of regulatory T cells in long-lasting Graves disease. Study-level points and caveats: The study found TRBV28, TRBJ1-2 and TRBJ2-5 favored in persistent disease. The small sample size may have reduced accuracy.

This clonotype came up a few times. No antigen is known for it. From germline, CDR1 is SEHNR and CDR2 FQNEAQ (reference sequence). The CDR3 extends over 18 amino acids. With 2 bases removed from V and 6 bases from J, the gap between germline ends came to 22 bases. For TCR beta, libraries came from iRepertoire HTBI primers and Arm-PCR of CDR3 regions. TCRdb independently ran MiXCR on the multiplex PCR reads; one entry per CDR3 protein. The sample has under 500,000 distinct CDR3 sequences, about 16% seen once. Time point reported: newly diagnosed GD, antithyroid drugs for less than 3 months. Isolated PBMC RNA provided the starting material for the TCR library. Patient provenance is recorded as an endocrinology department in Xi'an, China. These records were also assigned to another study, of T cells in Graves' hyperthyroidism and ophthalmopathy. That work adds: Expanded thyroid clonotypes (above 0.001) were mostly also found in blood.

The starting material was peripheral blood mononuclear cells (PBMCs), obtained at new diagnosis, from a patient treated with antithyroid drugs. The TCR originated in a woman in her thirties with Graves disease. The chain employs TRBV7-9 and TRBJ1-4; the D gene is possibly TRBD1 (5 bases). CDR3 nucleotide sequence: TGTGCCAGCAGCTTATTTTCGAACAGGAACCTGATCGATGAAAAACTGTTTTTT. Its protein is CASSLFSNRNLIDEKLFF.